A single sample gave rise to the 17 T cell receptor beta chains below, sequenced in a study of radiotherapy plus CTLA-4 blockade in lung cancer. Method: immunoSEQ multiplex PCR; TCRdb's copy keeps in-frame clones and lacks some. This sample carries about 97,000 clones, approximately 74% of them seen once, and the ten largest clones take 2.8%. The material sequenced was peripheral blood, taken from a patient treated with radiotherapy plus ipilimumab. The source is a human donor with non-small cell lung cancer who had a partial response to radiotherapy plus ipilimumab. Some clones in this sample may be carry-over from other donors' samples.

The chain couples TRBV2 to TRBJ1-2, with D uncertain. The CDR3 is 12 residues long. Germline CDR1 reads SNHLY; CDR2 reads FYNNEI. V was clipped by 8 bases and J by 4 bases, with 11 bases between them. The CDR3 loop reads CASPSGPYGYTF. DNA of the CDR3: TGTGCCAGCCCGTCGGGTCCCTATGGCTACACCTTC.

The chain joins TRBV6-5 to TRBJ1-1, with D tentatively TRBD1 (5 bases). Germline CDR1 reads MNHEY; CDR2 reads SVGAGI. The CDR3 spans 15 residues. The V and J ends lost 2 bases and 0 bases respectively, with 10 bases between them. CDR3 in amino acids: CASSYRTRLNTEAFF. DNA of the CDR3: TGTGCCAGCAGTTACAGGACAAGGTTGAACACTGAAGCTTTCTTT.

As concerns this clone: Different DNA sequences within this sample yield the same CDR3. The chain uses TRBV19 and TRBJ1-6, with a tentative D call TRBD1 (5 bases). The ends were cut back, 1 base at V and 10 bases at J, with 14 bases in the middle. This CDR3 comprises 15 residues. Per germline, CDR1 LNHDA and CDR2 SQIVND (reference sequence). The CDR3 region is CASSIGGRSFSPLHF. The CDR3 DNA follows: TGTGCCAGTAGTATAGGGGGCAGGTCGTTCTCACCCCTCCACTTT.

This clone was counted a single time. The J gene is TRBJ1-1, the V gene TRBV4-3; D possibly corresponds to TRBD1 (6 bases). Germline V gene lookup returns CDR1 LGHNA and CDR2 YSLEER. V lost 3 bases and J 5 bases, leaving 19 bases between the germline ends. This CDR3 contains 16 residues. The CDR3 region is CASSHTPGQRRTEAFF. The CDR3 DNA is TGCGCCAGCAGCCATACTCCGGGACAAAGGAGGACTGAAGCTTTCTTT.

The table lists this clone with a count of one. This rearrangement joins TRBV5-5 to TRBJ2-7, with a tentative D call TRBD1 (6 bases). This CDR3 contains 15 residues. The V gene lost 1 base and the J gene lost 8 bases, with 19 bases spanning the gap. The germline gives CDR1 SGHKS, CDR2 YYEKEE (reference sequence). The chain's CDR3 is CASSLLPTGDVKQYF. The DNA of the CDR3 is TGTGCCAGCAGCTTGCTGCCGACAGGCGATGTGAAGCAGTACTTC.

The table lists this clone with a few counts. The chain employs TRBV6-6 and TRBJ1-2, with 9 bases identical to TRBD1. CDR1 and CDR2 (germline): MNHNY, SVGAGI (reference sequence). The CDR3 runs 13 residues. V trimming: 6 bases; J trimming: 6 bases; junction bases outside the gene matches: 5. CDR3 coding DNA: TGTGCCAGCAGCCTCGACAGGGGGGATGGCTACACCTTC. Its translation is CASSLDRGDGYTF.

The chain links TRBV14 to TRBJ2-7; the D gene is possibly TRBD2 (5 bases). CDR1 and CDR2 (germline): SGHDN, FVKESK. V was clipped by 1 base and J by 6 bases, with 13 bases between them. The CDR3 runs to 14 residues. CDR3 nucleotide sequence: TGTGCCAGCAGCCAAGGGCTAGCTACGGGCGAGCAGTACTTC. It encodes CASSQGLATGEQYF.

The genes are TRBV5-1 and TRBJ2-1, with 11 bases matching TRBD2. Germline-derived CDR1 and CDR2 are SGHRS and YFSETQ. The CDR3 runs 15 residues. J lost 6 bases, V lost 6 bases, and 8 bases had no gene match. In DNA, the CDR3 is TGCGCCAGCAAGGAGGGGACTAGCGGTGTCAATGAGCAGTTCTTC. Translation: CASKEGTSGVNEQFF.

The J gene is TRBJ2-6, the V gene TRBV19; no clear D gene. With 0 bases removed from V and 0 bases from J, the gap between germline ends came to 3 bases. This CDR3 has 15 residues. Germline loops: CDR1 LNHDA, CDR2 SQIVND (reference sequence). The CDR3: CASSIDLSGANVLTF. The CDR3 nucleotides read TGTGCCAGTAGTATAGACCTCTCTGGGGCCAACGTCCTGACTTTC.

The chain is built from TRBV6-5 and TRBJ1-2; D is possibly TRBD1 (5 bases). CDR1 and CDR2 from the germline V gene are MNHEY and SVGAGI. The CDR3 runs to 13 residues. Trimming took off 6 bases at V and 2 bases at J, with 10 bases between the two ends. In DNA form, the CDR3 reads TGTGCCAGCAGACTGACAGACAACTATGGCTACACCTTC. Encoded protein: CASRLTDNYGYTF.

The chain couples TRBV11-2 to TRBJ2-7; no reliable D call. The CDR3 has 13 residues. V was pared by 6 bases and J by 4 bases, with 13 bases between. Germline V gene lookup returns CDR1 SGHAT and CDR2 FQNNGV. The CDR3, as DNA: TGTGCCAGCAGTTTATCCCCATTTTACGAGCAGTACTTC. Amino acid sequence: CASSLSPFYEQYF.

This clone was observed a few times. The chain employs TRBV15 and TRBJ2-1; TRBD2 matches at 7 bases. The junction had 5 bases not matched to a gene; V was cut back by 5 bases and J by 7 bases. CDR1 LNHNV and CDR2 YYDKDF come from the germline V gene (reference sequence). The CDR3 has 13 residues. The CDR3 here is CATSLTSVNEQFF. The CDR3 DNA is TGTGCCACCAGCCTCACTAGCGTTAATGAGCAGTTCTTC.

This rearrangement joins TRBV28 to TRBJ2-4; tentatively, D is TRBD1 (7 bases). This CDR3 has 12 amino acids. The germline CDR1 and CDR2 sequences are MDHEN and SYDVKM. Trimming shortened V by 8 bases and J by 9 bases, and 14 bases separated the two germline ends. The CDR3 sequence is CASCEQGGIQYF. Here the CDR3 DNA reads TGTGCCAGCTGTGAGCAGGGGGGCATTCAGTACTTC.

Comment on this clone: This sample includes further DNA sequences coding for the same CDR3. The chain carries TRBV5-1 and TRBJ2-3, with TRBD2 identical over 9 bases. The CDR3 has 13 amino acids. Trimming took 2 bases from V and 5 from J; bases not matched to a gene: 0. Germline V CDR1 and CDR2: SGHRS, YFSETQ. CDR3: CASSLLAGDTQYF. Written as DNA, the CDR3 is TGCGCCAGCAGCTTACTAGCGGGAGATACGCAGTATTTT.

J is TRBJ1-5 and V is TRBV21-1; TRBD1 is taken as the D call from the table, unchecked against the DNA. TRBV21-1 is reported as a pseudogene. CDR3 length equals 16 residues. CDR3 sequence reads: CASSNREHYCGQPQHF. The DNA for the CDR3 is TGTGCCAGCAGCAACAGGGAACATTATTGTGGTCAGCCCCAGCATTTT.

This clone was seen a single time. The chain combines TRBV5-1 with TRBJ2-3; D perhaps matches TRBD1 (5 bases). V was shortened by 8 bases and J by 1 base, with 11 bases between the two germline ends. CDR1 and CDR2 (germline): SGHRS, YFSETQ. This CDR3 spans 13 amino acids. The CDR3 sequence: CASSTQGTDTQYF. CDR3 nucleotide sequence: TGCGCCAGTTCGACACAGGGCACAGATACGCAGTATTTT.

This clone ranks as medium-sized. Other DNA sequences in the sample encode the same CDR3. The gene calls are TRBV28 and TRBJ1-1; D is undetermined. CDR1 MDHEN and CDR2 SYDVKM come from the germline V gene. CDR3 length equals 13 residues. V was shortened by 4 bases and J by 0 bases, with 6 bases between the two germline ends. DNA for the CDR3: TGTGCCAGCAGTTGGGCTATGAACACTGAAGCTTTCTTT. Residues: CASSWAMNTEAFF.